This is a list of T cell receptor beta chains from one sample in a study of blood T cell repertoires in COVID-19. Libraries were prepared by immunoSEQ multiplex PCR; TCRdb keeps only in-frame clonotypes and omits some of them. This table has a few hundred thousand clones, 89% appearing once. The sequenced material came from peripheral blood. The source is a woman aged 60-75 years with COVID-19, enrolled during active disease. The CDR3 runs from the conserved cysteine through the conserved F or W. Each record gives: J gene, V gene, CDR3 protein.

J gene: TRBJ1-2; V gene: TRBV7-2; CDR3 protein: CASSLDPTGANYGYTF
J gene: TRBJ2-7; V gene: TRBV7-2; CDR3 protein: CASSSTSSVYEQYF
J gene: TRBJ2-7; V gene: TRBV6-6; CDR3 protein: CASTLRGESYEQYF
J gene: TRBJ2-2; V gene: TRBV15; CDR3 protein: CATSTHRAGGTGELFF
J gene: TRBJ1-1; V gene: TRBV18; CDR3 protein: CASSPTPPGPVGETEAFF
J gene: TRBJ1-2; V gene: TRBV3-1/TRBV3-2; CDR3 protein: CASSQSSGYTF
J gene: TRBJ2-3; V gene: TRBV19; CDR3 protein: CASSIEPRGRKDTQYF
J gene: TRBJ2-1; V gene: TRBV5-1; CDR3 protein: CASSPGLAGGLGNEQFF
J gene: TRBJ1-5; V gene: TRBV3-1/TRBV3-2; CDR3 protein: CASSWQGAQPQHF
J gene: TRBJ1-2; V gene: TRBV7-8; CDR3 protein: CASSLGENYGYTF
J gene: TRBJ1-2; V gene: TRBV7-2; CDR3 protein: CASSPREYSYGYTF
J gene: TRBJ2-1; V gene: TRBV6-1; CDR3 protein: CASSEGRGQRFF
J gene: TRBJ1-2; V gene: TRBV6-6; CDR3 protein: CASSFEGYYGYTF